Following are 12 T cell receptor beta chains from one sample sequenced in a study of blood T cell repertoires in COVID-19. Profiling relied on immunoSEQ multiplex PCR, and the TCRdb table lists in-frame clones only, not all of them. Of roughly 460,000 clones in the sample, roughly 90% are singletons; the top ten hold 0.8% to 0.9%. The material sequenced was peripheral blood. Receptor source: a man between 18 and 29 years old with COVID-19, enrolled during active disease.

The chain is built from TRBV5-4 and TRBJ2-3; maybe TRBD2 (6 bases). CDR1 and CDR2 (germline): SGHNT, YYREEE (reference sequence). CDR3 length equals 14 residues. The V and J ends lost 3 bases and 1 base respectively, with 9 bases between them. Here the CDR3 DNA reads TGTGCCAGCAGCTCCAGCGGGCGCACAGATACGCAGTATTTT. Translation gives CASSSSGRTDTQYF.

The CDR3 loop reads CASSLVWDRASEQYF. As DNA, the CDR3 is TGTGCCAGCAGCTTAGTGTGGGACAGGGCCTCCGAGCAGTACTTC. The chain has TRBV11-2 and TRBJ2-7; TRBD1 agrees at 9 bases. V shed 1 base and J 6 bases; nucleotides not matched to a gene: 7. The CDR3 runs 15 residues. The germline V gene encodes CDR1 SGHAT and CDR2 FQNNGV. The full variable domain, with the rest looked up from reference TRBV11-2 and TRBJ2-7, is EAGVAQSPRYKIIEKRQSVAFWCNPISGHATLYWYQQILGQGPKLLIQFQNNGVVDDSQLPKDRFSAERLKGVDSTLKIQPAKLEDSAVYLCASSLVWDRASEQYFGPGTRLTVT.

This clone was recorded only once. The chain recombines TRBV12-3 or TRBV12-4 with TRBJ2-1; 8 positions match TRBD1. The CDR3 consists of 11 residues. The ends lost 6 bases at V and 12 bases at J; junction bases unmatched: 4. The CDR3 sequence is CASSPGGGQFF. The CDR3, as DNA: TGTGCCAGCAGCCCAGGGGGCGGGCAGTTCTTC.

The rearrangement joins TRBV3-1 (or the pseudogene TRBV3-2) to TRBJ2-7; 10 bases align to TRBD2. Per the germline V gene, CDR1 is LGHDT and CDR2 is YNNKEL (reference sequence). J was trimmed by 4 bases and V by 3 bases; bases with no gene match: 9. The CDR3 loop spans 16 amino acids. CDR3 coding DNA: TGTGCCAGCAGCCACCTAGCGGGGGTGGGGAGATACGAGCAGTACTTC. Translating gives CASSHLAGVGRYEQYF.

This chain uses TRBV20-1 with TRBJ2-7; D remains ambiguous. The germline CDR1 and CDR2 sequences are DFQATT and SNEGSKA (reference sequence). Trimming cost V 3 bases and J 3 bases, with 9 bases left between them. The CDR3 covers 12 residues. The CDR3 nucleotides read TGCAGTGCTAGTGTTCTAGGCTACGAGCAGTACTTC. The encoded protein is CSASVLGYEQYF.

The V and J genes are TRBV19 and TRBJ1-1; TRBD1 aligns across 8 bases. The V gene's germline CDR1 is LNHDA and CDR2 SQIVND (reference sequence). V gave up 3 bases and J gave up 4 bases; unmatched junction bases: 7. CDR3 length: 15 amino acids. CDR3 sequence (DNA): TGTGCCAGTAGTATCCTGACAGGGGAGGGCACTGAAGCTTTCTTT. It yields the protein CASSILTGEGTEAFF.

CDR3 residues: CASSSTPGLAGDTQYF. The CDR3 DNA reads TGTGCCAGCAGCTCTACTCCGGGACTAGCGGGAGATACGCAGTATTTT. The chain is built from TRBV6-6 and TRBJ2-3, with 12 bases lining up with TRBD2. The J segment lost 5 bases and the V segment lost 6 bases, leaving 9 bases of the junction unmatched. CDR1 is MNHNY and CDR2 is SVGAGI in the germline V gene (reference sequence). This CDR3 contains 16 residues.

This chain joins TRBV5-5 and TRBJ2-5; no definite D call. Germline V gives CDR1 SGHKS, CDR2 YYEKEE (reference sequence). CDR3 length: 14 residues. The V end was cut by 0 bases, the J end by 2 bases, with 8 bases between. This CDR3 reads CASSLVPPQETQYF. The CDR3, as DNA: TGTGCCAGCAGCTTGGTTCCCCCGCAAGAGACCCAGTACTTC. Complete variable domain (other parts from reference TRBV5-5 and TRBJ2-5): DAGVTQSPTHLIKTRGQQVTLRCSPISGHKSVSWYQQVLGQGPQFIFQYYEKEERGRGNFPDRFSARQFPNYSSELNVNALLLGDSALYLCASSLVPPQETQYFGPGTRLLVL.

The rearrangement uses TRBV11-2 and TRBJ2-3; D is unclear. V lost 3 bases and J 4 bases, leaving 8 bases between the germline ends. CDR1 and CDR2 (germline): SGHAT, FQNNGV. The CDR3 is made up of 13 amino acids. CDR3 residues: CASSFPSADTQYF. The CDR3 DNA reads TGTGCCAGCAGCTTTCCTTCAGCAGATACGCAGTATTTT.

The chain couples TRBV18 to TRBJ2-1; D is ambiguous. This CDR3 contains 14 residues. Trimming took 3 bases from V and 5 from J, leaving 11 bases between them. Germline CDR1 KGHSH, CDR2 LQKENI. CDR3 sequence (DNA): TGTGCCAGCTCACCCATGGCTGGGCACAATGAGCAGTTCTTC. This codes for CASSPMAGHNEQFF.

Worth noting for this clone: In the same sample, other DNA sequences code for this CDR3. The J gene is TRBJ2-2, the V gene TRBV9, with 9 bases matching TRBD1. In germline, CDR1 is SGDLS, CDR2 YYNGEE. This CDR3 region has 15 residues. Germline trimming cut 0 bases from V and 4 bases from J; bases unmatched to any gene: 1. CDR3 in amino acids: CASSVEGQGTGELFF. In nucleotides, the CDR3 is TGTGCCAGCAGCGTAGAGGGACAGGGCACCGGGGAGCTGTTTTTT.

The chain joins TRBV15 to TRBJ1-5, with 8 bases fitting TRBD1. V lost 3 bases and J lost 6; bases outside the gene matches: 13. The V gene's germline CDR1 is LNHNV and CDR2 YYDKDF (reference sequence). This CDR3 comprises 17 residues. CDR3 amino acids: CATSSTRPDRAGQPQHF. The CDR3 DNA reads as TGTGCCACCAGCAGCACTCGACCGGACAGGGCGGGTCAGCCCCAGCATTTT.